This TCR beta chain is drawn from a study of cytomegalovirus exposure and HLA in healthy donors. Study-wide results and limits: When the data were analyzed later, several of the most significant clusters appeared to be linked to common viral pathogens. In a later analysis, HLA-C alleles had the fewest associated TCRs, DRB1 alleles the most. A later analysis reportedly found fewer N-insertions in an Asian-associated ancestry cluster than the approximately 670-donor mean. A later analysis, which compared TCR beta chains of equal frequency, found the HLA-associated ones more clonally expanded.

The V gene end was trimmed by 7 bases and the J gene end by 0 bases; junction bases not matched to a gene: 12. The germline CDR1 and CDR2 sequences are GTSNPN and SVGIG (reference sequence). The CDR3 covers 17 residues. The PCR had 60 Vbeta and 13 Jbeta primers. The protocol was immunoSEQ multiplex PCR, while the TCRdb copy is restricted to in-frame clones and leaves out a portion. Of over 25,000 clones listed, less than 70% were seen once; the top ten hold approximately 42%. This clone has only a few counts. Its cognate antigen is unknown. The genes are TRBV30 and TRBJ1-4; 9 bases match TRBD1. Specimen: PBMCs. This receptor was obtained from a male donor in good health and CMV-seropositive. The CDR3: CAYRGQGRGSTNEKLFF. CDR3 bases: TGTGCCTACCGGGGACAGGGAAGGGGGTCAACTAATGAAAAACTGTTTTTT.